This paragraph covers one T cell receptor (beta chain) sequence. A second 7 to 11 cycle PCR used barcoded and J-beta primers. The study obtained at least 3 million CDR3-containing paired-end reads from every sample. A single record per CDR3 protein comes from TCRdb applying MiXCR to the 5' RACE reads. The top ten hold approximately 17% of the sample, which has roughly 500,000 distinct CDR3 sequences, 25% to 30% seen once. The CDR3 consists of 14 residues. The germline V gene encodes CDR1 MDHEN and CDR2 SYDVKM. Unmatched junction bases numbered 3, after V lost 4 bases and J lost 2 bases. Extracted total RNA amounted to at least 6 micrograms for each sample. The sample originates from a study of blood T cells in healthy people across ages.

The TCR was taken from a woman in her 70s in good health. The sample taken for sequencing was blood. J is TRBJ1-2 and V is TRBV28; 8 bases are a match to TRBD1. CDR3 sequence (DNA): TGTGCCAGCAGTTCGGGACAGGAGAACTATGGCTACACCTTC. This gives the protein CASSSGQENYGYTF.